This TCR beta chain appears in the sequencing data of a study of cytomegalovirus exposure and HLA in healthy donors. As for the study in general: Findings of an earlier analysis included over 95 million unique TCR beta sequences from 200 million or so T cells.

PCR employed 60 Vbeta and 13 Jbeta primers. Generated by immunoSEQ multiplex PCR, the TCRdb table keeps only in-frame clones and is missing some. This listing includes roughly 150,000 clones. Germline V CDR1 and CDR2: SQVTM, ANQGSEA. Trimming took off 7 bases at V and 6 bases at J, with 13 bases between the two ends. CDR3 length: 12 amino acids. Input material: PBMCs. The gene calls are TRBV29-1 and TRBJ2-1; perhaps TRBD2 as D (6 bases). This TCR was sampled from a woman in her forties or fifties in good health and CMV-seronegative. CDR3 DNA sequence: TGCAGCGCCGCGGGACGTTCCAATGAGCAGTTCTTC. This encodes CSAAGRSNEQFF.